The entry below gives a single TCR beta chain sequence along with its context. Its antigen remains unknown. Other DNA sequences of this sample code for an identical CDR3. This specimen comes from a study of CD8+ T cells in alopecia areata. Study-level points and caveats: Relative to normal scalp, lesional scalp, especially alopecia totalis/universalis, showed higher clonality.

Treatment meaning: oral pan-JAK inhibitor, 5-10 mg twice daily. The CDR3 runs 11 residues. Looked up from germline, CDR1 is DFQATT and CDR2 is SNEGSKA (reference sequence). The V end was cut by 3 bases, the J end by 0 bases, with 3 bases between. RNA was extracted and reverse transcribed into cDNA as the sequencing template. Measured with immunoSEQ multiplex PCR; TCRdb has only the in-frame clones, and not every one. This repertoire shows under 350,000 clones, roughly 50% found once; its top ten account for under 2%. This receptor was obtained from a human donor with alopecia areata. The specimen was CD4+ T cells sorted from blood, collected at week 24, from a patient treated with tofacitinib. The chain is built from TRBV20-1 and TRBJ2-7; D remains unclear. The CDR3 spells CSASDSYEQYF. CDR3 DNA: TGCAGTGCTAGTGACTCCTACGAGCAGTACTTC.